The T cell receptor (beta chain) described here comes from a study of cytomegalovirus exposure and HLA in healthy donors. For this clone: Its antigen is currently unknown.

CDR1 and CDR2 from the germline V gene are MNHEY and SVGAGI. CDR3 length: 13 amino acids. V was shortened by 2 bases and J by 5 bases, with 9 bases between the two germline ends. The PCR contained 60 Vbeta and 13 Jbeta primers. Sequencing used immunoSEQ multiplex PCR; TCRdb keeps in-frame clones, though not all of them. The sample includes 69,000 or so clones, roughly 74% of them seen just once. Study-level results: Highly shared variants forming one cluster were likely a sequencing artifact. Rare TCR sequences predominated, though certain public TCRs were found in many donors. In vitro work confirmed that a few CMV-associated chains recognize CMV antigens.

The sequence was obtained from an older woman in good health and CMV-seropositive. Sequencing was carried out using PBMCs. This chain uses TRBV6-5 with TRBJ1-2, with D maybe TRBD1 (5 bases). This CDR3 is CASSYQGGYGYTF. The CDR3 DNA reads TGTGCCAGCAGTTACCAGGGAGGTTATGGCTACACCTTC.